This entry lists 30 T cell receptor beta chains sequenced from one sample in a study of a mutant IDH1 vaccine in newly diagnosed glioma. No antigen has been identified for these receptors. Stated time point: week 35, safety follow-up. Alongside topical imiquimod, each dose of vaccine comprised 300 ug of mutant IDH1 20-mer peptide. Sequenced by immunoSEQ multiplex PCR; TCRdb stores in-frame clones only, minus some. This sample has 40,000 to 50,000 clones, with approximately 92% found just once. Sequences were derived from PBMCs, sampled from a glioma patient whose treatment included an IDH1 peptide vaccine. These receptors were obtained from a man aged 40-49 years with glioma.

The chain uses TRBV6-6 and TRBJ2-5; TRBD2 aligns across 10 bases. The CDR3 loop spans 16 amino acids. CDR1 is MNHNY, CDR2 SVGAGI, per germline (reference sequence). V dropped 6 bases and J dropped 5; count of bases not matched to a gene: 12. The CDR3 reads CASRKGEREGEETQYF. The CDR3 nucleotides are TGTGCCAGCAGAAAAGGGGAGCGGGAGGGGGAGGAGACCCAGTACTTC.

The rearrangement uses TRBV27 and TRBJ2-2; D remains unclear. Germline lookup yields CDR1 MNHEY and CDR2 SMNVEV (reference sequence). CDR3 length: 14 amino acids. V was trimmed by 1 base and J by 3 bases, leaving 6 bases between them. As DNA, the CDR3 is TGTGCCAGCAGTTTATTCGCTGACACCGGGGAGCTGTTTTTT. Encoded protein: CASSLFADTGELFF.

This clone was observed once. The genes are TRBV5-1 and TRBJ2-5; no clear D. Trimming left V 0 bases short and J 4 bases short, with 7 bases between. CDR1 and CDR2 (germline): SGHRS, YFSETQ. This CDR3 contains 13 residues. The CDR3 nucleotides read TGCGCCAGCAGCTTGGCCCTCGGAGAGACCCAGTACTTC. Translated: CASSLALGETQYF.

In this sample, this clone turned up once. This sequence joins TRBV7-8 and TRBJ1-1; weak D call: TRBD1 (5 bases). Germline V gives CDR1 SGHVS, CDR2 FQNEAQ. The CDR3 is 16 amino acids. Trimming stripped 5 bases from V and 1 base from J, with 17 bases between. This CDR3 reads CASSPIPGTPNTEAFF. DNA of the CDR3: TGTGCCAGCAGCCCTATCCCCGGGACTCCGAACACTGAAGCTTTCTTT.

The rearrangement uses TRBV11-2 and TRBJ2-4, with 10 positions matching TRBD2. V trimming: 0 bases; J trimming: 6 bases; junction bases outside the gene matches: 11. Per germline, CDR1 SGHAT and CDR2 FQNNGV. The CDR3 has 18 amino acids. The CDR3: CASSLELRTSGRGNIQYF. As DNA, the CDR3 is TGTGCCAGCAGCTTAGAACTACGGACTAGCGGACGCGGAAACATTCAGTACTTC.

This chain joins TRBV27 and TRBJ1-4; TRBD1 agrees at 7 bases. Trimming at V came to 5 bases and at J to 5 bases, leaving 8 bases not matched to a gene. CDR1 is MNHEY and CDR2 is SMNVEV in the germline V gene (reference sequence). This CDR3 has 15 amino acids. CDR3 sequence (DNA): TGTGCCAGCAGTACGGACAGGAGGTCCAATGAAAAACTGTTTTTT. Its translation: CASSTDRRSNEKLFF.

V is TRBV11-3 and J is TRBJ2-7; no reliable D call. CDR1 and CDR2 (germline): SGHNT, YENEEA. The V end was cut by 5 bases, the J end by 0 bases, with 11 bases between. This CDR3 contains 14 residues. CDR3 coding DNA: TGTGCCAGCAGCCCCCATCCAAGCTCCTACGAGCAGTACTTC. Its protein is CASSPHPSSYEQYF.

This sequence joins TRBV6-4 and TRBJ1-1; no definite D call. Germline V CDR1 and CDR2: MRHNA, SNTAGT. This CDR3 is 15 amino acids long. Between the trimmed V and J ends, which lost 5 bases and 0 bases, there was a span of 13 bases. The CDR3: CASSSREGMNTEAFF. In DNA form, the CDR3 reads TGTGCCAGCAGTTCGAGGGAGGGAATGAACACTGAAGCTTTCTTT.

The CDR3 region has the DNA TGTGCCAGCAGCTTTCGGCAGACTGCAACTAATGAAAAACTGTTTTTT. This sequence encodes CASSFRQTATNEKLFF. The chain employs TRBV7-2 and TRBJ1-4; D gene unclear. Trimming stripped 3 bases from V and 0 bases from J, with 11 bases between. Germline lookup yields CDR1 SGHTA and CDR2 FQGNSA. The CDR3 consists of 16 residues.

V gene TRBV19 combines with J gene TRBJ2-5, with a tentative D call TRBD1 (6 bases). In germline, CDR1 is LNHDA, CDR2 SQIVND (reference sequence). V lost 8 bases and J 3 bases, leaving 7 bases between the germline ends. The CDR3 runs to 11 residues. DNA for the CDR3: TGTGCCAGTCGACAGGAAGAGACCCAGTACTTC. The encoded protein is CASRQEETQYF.

The rearrangement uses TRBV7-9 and TRBJ1-1; the D gene is possibly TRBD1 (6 bases). The CDR3 sequence is 15 residues long. Germline V gives CDR1 SEHNR, CDR2 FQNEAQ (reference sequence). V was clipped by 0 bases and J by 4 bases, with 12 bases between them. The CDR3 protein is CASSLARGASTEAFF. The CDR3 DNA reads TGTGCCAGCAGCTTAGCGCGGGGGGCGAGCACTGAAGCTTTCTTT.

The V gene is TRBV20-1, the J gene TRBJ2-7; TRBD1 agrees at 7 bases. J was trimmed by 5 bases and V by 6 bases; bases with no gene match: 4. The CDR3 runs 11 residues. Germline V CDR1 and CDR2: DFQATT, SNEGSKA (reference sequence). The CDR3 nucleotides are TGCAGTGCCGGACAGGCCCACGAGCAGTACGTC. Amino acids: CSAGQAHEQYV.

This rearrangement joins TRBV5-1 to TRBJ2-7; 7 bases match TRBD2. Trimming cost V 2 bases and J 1 base; bases outside gene matches: 9. This CDR3 is 16 amino acids long. Germline CDR1 SGHRS, CDR2 YFSETQ. CDR3 in amino acids: CASSFYVASGSYEQYF. CDR3 nucleotides: TGCGCCAGCAGCTTCTACGTCGCTAGCGGATCCTACGAGCAGTACTTC.

The chain carries TRBV7-9 and TRBJ1-1, with D uncertain. Trimming cost V 5 bases and J 4 bases, with 8 bases left between them. CDR3 length equals 12 residues. Germline assignment: CDR1 SEHNR and CDR2 FQNEAQ (reference sequence). In nucleotides, the CDR3 is TGTGCCAGCAGCCCCGGAGGCACTGAAGCTTTCTTT. Translating it yields CASSPGGTEAFF.

The J gene is TRBJ2-5, the V gene TRBV7-8; D remains ambiguous. Germline V lookup: CDR1 SGHVS, CDR2 FQNEAQ. The CDR3 contains 13 residues. The ends were cut back, 2 bases at V and 5 bases at J, with 9 bases in the middle. The CDR3 region is CASSLLVEETQYF. In DNA form, the CDR3 reads TGTGCCAGCAGCTTATTGGTGGAGGAGACCCAGTACTTC.

The rearrangement links TRBV6-5 to TRBJ2-1, with 10 nucleotides matching TRBD1. Trimming took 5 bases from V and 6 from J; bases not matched to a gene: 4. CDR3 length: 14 residues. The V gene's germline CDR1 is MNHEY and CDR2 SVGAGI. CDR3 nucleotide sequence: TGTGCCAGCAGTCGAGACAGGGGGCCCAATGAGCAGTTCTTC. Encoded protein: CASSRDRGPNEQFF.

The J gene is TRBJ2-3, the V gene TRBV2, with TRBD2 matching over 8 bases. This CDR3 contains 15 residues. The trim removed 8 bases at V and 0 bases at J, leaving 7 bases unmatched. Germline CDR1 SNHLY, CDR2 FYNNEI. CDR3 protein: CASERSSGSTDTQYF. The DNA for the CDR3 is TGTGCCAGCGAACGGTCTAGCGGGAGCACAGATACGCAGTATTTT. The full variable domain, completed using reference TRBV2 and TRBJ2-3, is EPEVTQTPSHQVTQMGQEVILRCVPISNHLYFYWYRQILGQKVEFLVSFYNNEISEKSEIFDDQFSVERPDGSNFTLKIRSTKLEDSAMYFCASERSSGSTDTQYFGPGTRLTVL.

This chain links TRBV29-1 with TRBJ2-3; 15 bases are a match to TRBD2. With V trimmed by 3 bases and J by 5 bases, 12 bases remained unmatched. CDR1 is SQVTM and CDR2 is ANQGSEA in the germline V gene. The CDR3 runs 18 residues. This CDR3 reads CSVDGKRTSGGAQDTQYF. The CDR3, as DNA: TGCAGCGTTGACGGCAAGAGGACTAGCGGGGGGGCCCAAGATACGCAGTATTTT.

CDR3 nucleotide sequence: TGTGCCAGCAGCAAAACTAGCGCCTCCTACGAGCAGTACTTC. Its protein product is CASSKTSASYEQYF. This rearrangement joins TRBV27 to TRBJ2-7, with 7 bases matching TRBD2. J gave up 0 bases and V 6 bases, and 5 bases lay outside the gene matches. Germline lookup yields CDR1 MNHEY and CDR2 SMNVEV (reference sequence). This CDR3 contains 14 residues.

The chain is built from TRBV5-1 and TRBJ1-4; D is unclear. From germline, CDR1 is SGHRS and CDR2 YFSETQ. V was pared by 0 bases and J by 6 bases, with 15 bases between. There are 16 residues in the CDR3. The CDR3 DNA is TGCGCCAGCAGCTTGGCATGGAGGCGGAGCGATGAAAAACTGTTTTTT. Residues: CASSLAWRRSDEKLFF.

The chain carries TRBV5-1 and TRBJ1-1; D is unclear. The CDR3 totals 14 residues. V lost 4 bases and J 4 bases, leaving 14 bases between the germline ends. The V gene's germline CDR1 is SGHRS and CDR2 YFSETQ. CDR3 region: CASSASGSSTEAFF. The CDR3 nucleotides read TGCGCCAGCAGCGCCTCGGGTTCGAGCACTGAAGCTTTCTTT.

The chain is built from TRBV7-2 and TRBJ2-1; TRBD2 agrees at 12 bases. Germline lookup yields CDR1 SGHTA and CDR2 FQGNSA. The CDR3 contains 15 residues. The J segment lost 3 bases and the V segment lost 7 bases, leaving 4 bases of the junction unmatched. The CDR3 protein is CASMLTSGSYNEQFF. CDR3 sequence (DNA): TGTGCCAGCATGCTGACTAGCGGGAGCTACAATGAGCAGTTCTTC.

The V and J genes are TRBV10-3 and TRBJ2-2; 7 bases align to TRBD2. Trimming cost V 0 bases and J 3 bases; bases outside gene matches: 4. Per the germline V gene, CDR1 is ENHRY and CDR2 is SYGVKD. There are 16 residues in the CDR3. CDR3 region: CAISESRGVDTGELFF. The CDR3 coding sequence is TGTGCCATCAGTGAGTCACGGGGGGTGGACACCGGGGAGCTGTTTTTT.

V usage is TRBV9 and J usage is TRBJ1-2, with TRBD1 matching over 12 bases. The CDR3 is 16 amino acids. CDR1 and CDR2 (germline): SGDLS, YYNGEE. With V trimmed by 3 bases and J by 5 bases, 8 bases remained unmatched. The CDR3 spells CASSATGTGGRYGYTF. The CDR3 nucleotides are TGTGCCAGCAGCGCAACCGGGACAGGGGGCCGGTATGGCTACACCTTC.

The rearrangement uses TRBV23-1 and TRBJ1-3; D call uncertain. TRBV23-1 is an ORF, and what it does is uncertain. The CDR3 runs 18 residues. V was pared by 0 bases and J by 4 bases, with 19 bases between. CDR3 sequence: CASSQSSRTAATGNTIYF. The CDR3 DNA sequence: TGCGCCAGCAGTCAATCGTCTAGGACCGCCGCCACGGGAAACACCATATATTTT.

The rearrangement links TRBV9 to TRBJ1-1, with D uncertain. Germline lookup yields CDR1 SGDLS and CDR2 YYNGEE. The CDR3 consists of 15 residues. Trimming pared 1 base from V and 0 bases from J, leaving 10 bases between. The CDR3: CASSVSAGMNTEAFF. In nucleotides, the CDR3 is TGTGCCAGCAGCGTATCGGCGGGGATGAACACTGAAGCTTTCTTT.

The chain is built from TRBV28 and TRBJ1-1; D perhaps matches TRBD1 (6 bases). CDR1 MDHEN and CDR2 SYDVKM come from the germline V gene. The CDR3 is made up of 16 amino acids. V was pared by 4 bases and J by 1 base, with 16 bases between. The CDR3 region is CASSSLWGRGNTEAFF. Written as DNA, the CDR3 is TGTGCCAGCAGTTCCCTGTGGGGCAGGGGGAACACTGAAGCTTTCTTT.

This chain joins TRBV29-1 and TRBJ2-3, with TRBD1 matching over 7 bases. The ends lost 4 bases at V and 0 bases at J; junction bases unmatched: 7. Per germline, CDR1 SQVTM and CDR2 ANQGSEA. The CDR3 runs to 15 residues. The CDR3 nucleotides read TGCAGCGTTGGAGGCAGGGGGATTAGCACAGATACGCAGTATTTT. Its protein is CSVGGRGISTDTQYF.

This chain links TRBV28 with TRBJ2-5, with 8 positions matching TRBD2. V gave up 3 bases and J gave up 5 bases; unmatched junction bases: 11. The CDR3 loop spans 16 amino acids. The germline V gene encodes CDR1 MDHEN and CDR2 SYDVKM. The CDR3 is CASSLSRAGVGETQYF. The CDR3, as DNA: TGTGCCAGCAGTTTGAGTAGAGCGGGAGTGGGGGAGACCCAGTACTTC.

This chain uses TRBV5-5 with TRBJ2-1, with TRBD1 identical over 10 bases. The CDR3 runs 15 residues. Germline assignment: CDR1 SGHKS and CDR2 YYEKEE (reference sequence). The trim removed 4 bases at V and 7 bases at J, leaving 8 bases unmatched. The DNA for the CDR3 is TGTGCCAGCAGCGTTCGGACAGGGGGAAATAATGAGCAGTTCTTC. Amino acid sequence: CASSVRTGGNNEQFF.